Listed below are T cell receptor beta chains from one sample, sequenced in a study of blood T cell repertoires in COVID-19. Some clones are missing from TCRdb's copy, which holds only in-frame ones; the method was immunoSEQ multiplex PCR. This table holds over 300,000 clones, 90% found once. The sequenced material came from peripheral blood. These receptors were obtained from a man aged 18 to 29 with active or convalescent COVID-19. Both conserved end residues are trimmed from each CDR3.

TRBJ1-1 17 TRBV4-3 ASSQVPTPGQVRRTEAF
TRBJ1-2 11 TRBV7-8 ASSLKQGYGYT
TRBJ2-5 10 TRBV7-6 ASSRQGKTQY
TRBJ1-3 14 TRBV3-1/TRBV3-2 ASSQDFGSSGNTIY
TRBJ1-1 12 TRBV5-1 ASSPLAGNTEAF
TRBJ2-1 13 TRBV7-3 ASSLVPFSYNEQF
TRBJ2-7 10 TRBV6-6 ASGDREIEQY
TRBJ1-6 14 TRBV20-1 SASPFKGAPNSPLH
TRBJ2-7 13 TRBV19 ASSNRADSSYEQY
TRBJ1-4 13 TRBV29-1 SVAQGSRTNEKLF
TRBJ2-3 13 TRBV28 ASSSGQRTTDTQY
TRBJ1-1 11 TRBV19 ASSLGGGAEAF
TRBJ1-1 14 TRBV5-1 ASGPKQGGIHTEAF
TRBJ1-5 14 TRBV5-8 ASSAGQGVSNQPQH
TRBJ1-2 13 TRBV28 ASSLGKGGFKGYT
TRBJ1-5 12 TRBV7-2 ASSFRGNNQPQH
TRBJ2-1 16 TRBV3-1/TRBV3-2 ASSPLRGLGWGYNEQF
TRBJ2-1 14 TRBV27 ASSPAFGRGGNEQF
TRBJ1-4 15 TRBV11-2 ASSQTGRQVLNEKLF
TRBJ2-7 9 TRBV28 ASRGGERQY
TRBJ2-3 12 TRBV11-3 ASSLSRVTDTQY
TRBJ2-3 14 TRBV11-3 ASSSGTSGVTDTQY
TRBJ1-1 12 TRBV19 ASTQGLENTEAF
TRBJ2-3 15 TRBV3-1/TRBV3-2 ASSQDRRGGRADTQY
TRBJ2-7 13 TRBV24-1 ATSDGTGGDYEQY
TRBJ2-5 12 TRBV7-2 ASSPGQAEQPQY
TRBJ1-5 13 TRBV19 ASSRGQGRSQPQH
TRBJ2-1 13 TRBV6-5 ASSTPLGGYNEQF
TRBJ2-1 18 TRBV6-1 ASSADGLAGAWSSYNEQF
TRBJ2-7 12 TRBV6-5 ASSYSTGTYEQY
TRBJ1-2 11 TRBV29-1 SVGTGDAYGYT
TRBJ2-7 10 TRBV9 ASSVDGGEQY
TRBJ1-3 11 TRBV4-3 ASSHRDGNTIY
TRBJ1-2 12 TRBV27 ASRSALTGYGYT
TRBJ1-1 15 TRBV27 ASSSTAGTGVRTEAF
TRBJ1-4 12 TRBV2 ASSVRGTNEKLF
TRBJ2-3 13 TRBV13 ASSPGGKHTDTQY
TRBJ2-2 14 TRBV5-1 ASSFLAGTNTGELF
TRBJ1-2 14 TRBV18 ASSPPQQGLNYGYT
TRBJ1-2 13 TRBV27 ASSAPGGRDRGYT